This T cell receptor beta chain was profiled in a study of identical twins. Whole-study results and caveats: Where beta out-of-frame sequences were concerned, excess twin sharing was weaker.

In its sample, this clonotype was seen a few times. What it binds is unknown. The CDR3 totals 17 residues. The germline CDR1 and CDR2 sequences are MNHNS and SASEGT. Unmatched junction bases numbered 12, after V lost 6 bases and J lost 1 base. One entry per CDR3 protein, called by TCRdb with MiXCR from the 5' RACE reads. Of roughly 630,000 distinct CDR3 sequences in the sample, around 7.4% are singletons; the top ten hold 1.6%. A further study also used this sample, focusing on yellow fever vaccine responses in identical twins.

The source is a young woman in good health. Sequencing input: PBMCs. The chain has TRBV6-1 and TRBJ1-1; 9 bases are shared with TRBD1. CDR3 DNA sequence: TGTGCCAGCAGCCTAAGACAGGGGGTCCAATCGAACACTGAAGCTTTCTTT. Protein: CASSLRQGVQSNTEAFF.